This TCR beta chain was identified during a study of cytomegalovirus exposure and HLA in healthy donors. The study, taken as a whole, reports: Later on, a genetic analysis was performed. It linked a missense variant in DCLRE1C with V- and J-gene trimming of TCR beta. In terms of immune exposure information, only CMV serostatus was available. Sequencing depth across donors, presence/absence analyses assumed, was roughly uniform.

The junction had 4 bases not matched to a gene; V was cut back by 4 bases and J by 4 bases. This CDR3 is 14 amino acids long. Germline V lookup: CDR1 LNHDA, CDR2 SQIVND (reference sequence). Researchers ran the PCR with 60 Vbeta and 13 Jbeta primers. Clones were read by immunoSEQ multiplex PCR, and TCRdb kept only the in-frame ones, dropping some. The table lists about 130,000 clones, 65% to 80% of them singletons. In the case of this clone: Its antigen is unidentified.

Sequenced: PBMCs. The chain links TRBV19 to TRBJ1-2, with 9 positions matching TRBD1. The TCR originated in a male donor in good health and CMV-seronegative. CDR3 nucleotides: TGTGCCAGTAGTAGAACAGGGGGCGGCTATGGCTACACCTTC. Protein product: CASSRTGGGYGYTF.